Given below is one T cell receptor beta chain in context. Antigen: not known. These data come from a study of shared clonotypes between healthy human individuals. On the study more broadly: The donors, two women and a few men, were aged 18 to 49.

The authors distributed each subset's genomic DNA evenly over several immunoSEQ plates. In the original workflow: ImmunoSEQ supplied junction-only sequences lacking quality scores, so filtering was different. TCRdb's copy holds only in-frame clones and misses some; the assay was immunoSEQ multiplex PCR. That table is the source of V, J and clone size, and D and trimming were worked out from the DNA. The data hold some 980,000 clones, with 76% observed a single time. CDR3 length: 15 amino acids. Trimming at V came to 4 bases and at J to 0 bases, leaving 4 bases not matched to a gene. Germline lookup yields CDR1 SGHDN and CDR2 FVKESK. General study points: Some naive CD4 clonotypes, around 4.7%, turned up in common across a handful of donors.

The chain employs TRBV14 and TRBJ1-2, with 8 bases that match TRBD1. This TCR derives from a man aged 18 to 29 in good health. Sequenced sample: memory CD4+ T cells sorted from blood. The subset: CD45RA-negative fraction. The CDR3 reads CASSLQGESNYGYTF. The CDR3, as DNA: TGTGCCAGCAGCCTACAGGGGGAATCTAACTATGGCTACACCTTC.